Below are 29 T cell receptor beta chains sequenced from a single sample in a study of tumor and adjacent non-tumor tissue in lung cancer. The template was RNA from unsorted bulk tissue. A modified ARM-PCR protocol with three rounds of nested PCR amplified TCRbeta. MiXCR, applied by TCRdb to the multiplex PCR reads, yields one record per CDR3 protein. The data show approximately 120,000 distinct CDR3 sequences, more than 70% seen once. Sequenced material: lung tumor tissue. These receptors all come from a woman between 55 and 75 years old with non-small cell lung cancer.

The sample holds many counts of this clonotype. The chain uses TRBV6-5 and TRBJ2-6; the D gene is possibly TRBD1 (5 bases). CDR1 and CDR2 (germline): MNHEY, SVGAGI. Trimming took off 0 bases at V and 2 bases at J, with 8 bases between the two ends. The CDR3 is made up of 16 amino acids. The CDR3 loop reads CASSYSTAPGANVLTF. The CDR3 DNA reads as TGTGCCAGCAGTTACTCGACAGCGCCTGGGGCCAACGTCCTGACTTTC.

Comments on this clonotype: It may be a read error: a sequence one base away is much more abundant. The chain is built from TRBV29-1 and TRBJ1-1, with D perhaps matching TRBD1 (6 bases). Germline values: CDR1 SQVTM, CDR2 ANQGSEA. The CDR3 has 12 residues. Trimming took 2 bases from V and 10 from J, leaving 14 bases between them. CDR3 protein: CSVEPQQGVAFF. The CDR3 nucleotides are TGCAGCGTTGAACCTCAACAGGGTGTAGCTTTCTTT.

This clonotype was picked up many times. The chain's CDR3 is CASSYSLNTGELFF. CDR3 nucleotides: TGTGCCAGCAGTTACTCCTTAAACACCGGGGAGCTGTTTTTT. The chain joins TRBV6-5 to TRBJ2-2, with D unresolved. This CDR3 region has 14 residues. Deletions cut 0 bases from V and 2 bases from J, with 4 bases between. Germline V CDR1 and CDR2: MNHEY, SVGAGI.

About this clonotype itself: A read error may be the cause here, since a much bigger clone is one base away. The rearrangement links TRBV4-3 to TRBJ2-5; no clear D gene. The germline V gene encodes CDR1 LGHNA and CDR2 YSLEER. The CDR3 has 15 residues. This CDR3 is CANSQDLAQQETQYF. The CDR3 nucleotides are TGCGCCAACAGCCAAGATTTAGCACAGCAAGAGACCCAGTACTTC.

The chain employs TRBV2 and TRBJ1-5; D gene uncertain. Trimming stripped 2 bases from V and 2 bases from J, with 13 bases between. The CDR3 sequence is 16 residues long. Germline-derived CDR1 and CDR2 are SNHLY and FYNNEI. The chain's CDR3 is CASSEIPRGGNQPQHF. The CDR3 nucleotides are TGTGCCAGCAGTGAAATACCCAGAGGAGGCAATCAGCCCCAGCATTTT. Supplemented by reference TRBV2 and TRBJ1-5, the full variable domain reads EPEVTQTPSHQVTQMGQEVILRCVPISNHLYFYWYRQILGQKVEFLVSFYNNEISEKSEIFDDQFSVERPDGSNFTLKIRSTKLEDSAMYFCASSEIPRGGNQPQHFGDGTRLSIL.

This clonotype was detected ten times or more. This chain links TRBV10-1 with TRBJ2-7; 8 nucleotides align to TRBD1. J lost 7 bases, V lost 6 bases, and 8 bases had no gene match. The germline CDR1 and CDR2 sequences are WNHNN and SYGVQD (reference sequence). The CDR3 contains 13 residues. The CDR3 loop reads CASSRQGSEEQYF. The CDR3, as DNA: TGCGCCAGCAGCCGACAGGGGTCGGAAGAGCAGTACTTC.

About this clonotype itself: At one end, the junction sequence differs from germline, possibly due to a read error. CDR3 coding DNA: TGTGCTAGCACCAACGGGGGGCACAATCAGCACCAGCATTTT. This encodes CASTNGGHNQHQHF. This chain links TRBV28 with TRBJ1-5, with D possibly TRBD1 on 6 matching bases. Germline V gene data show CDR1 as MDHEN and CDR2 as SYDVKM. CDR3 length: 14 amino acids.

This clonotype was detected ten times or more. V is TRBV5-5 and J is TRBJ1-2, with no clear D. CDR3 length: 13 amino acids. V was cut by 4 bases and J by 5 bases, with 12 bases left in between. Germline lookup yields CDR1 SGHKS and CDR2 YYEKEE (reference sequence). The CDR3 DNA sequence: TGTGCCAGCAGCGGGAGTGAAGGGTATGGCTACACCTTC. It specifies CASSGSEGYGYTF.

In the case of this clonotype: The junction does not match germline at one end; this may be a read error. The genes are TRBV6-5 and TRBJ2-1, with D tentatively TRBD2 (6 bases). Germline CDR1 and CDR2: MNHEY and SVGAGI. The CDR3 extends over 16 amino acids. The CDR3 DNA sequence: TGTGCCAGCAGTTACCACCCCTCGGGGGAAGACAATGAACAGCCCTTC. It translates to CASSYHPSGEDNEQPF.

Ten or more counts support this clonotype. J is TRBJ2-2 and V is TRBV12-3 or TRBV12-4; D call uncertain. This CDR3 is 12 amino acids long. V was cut by 10 bases and J by 3 bases, with 9 bases left in between. The CDR3 reads CATSDDTGELFF. CDR3 DNA: TGTGCCACCTCAGACGACACCGGGGAGCTGTTTTTT.

A note on this clonotype: At one end the junction does not follow the germline gene, possibly because of a read error. This sequence joins TRBV4-3 and TRBJ1-4; D not resolved. Germline V gene data show CDR1 as LGHNA and CDR2 as YSLEER. The CDR3 is 16 residues long. The CDR3 loop is CANSQGRGRLNEKLFF. DNA for the CDR3: TGCGCCAACAGCCAAGGCCGAGGAAGGCTGAATGAGAAACTGTTTTTT.

On this clonotype itself: It may be a read error: a sequence one base away is much more abundant. This chain joins TRBV10-3 and TRBJ1-5, with D unclear. Germline-derived CDR1 and CDR2 are ENHRY and SYGVKD. This CDR3 has 13 amino acids. CDR3 coding DNA: TGTACCATCAGTGTGGGTAGCAATCAGCCCCAGCATTTT. Protein product: CTISVGSNQPQHF.

This clonotype was detected only once. A much bigger clone sits one base away, suggesting this may be a read error. The chain couples TRBV20-1 to TRBJ1-2; possible D gene TRBD1, 6 bases. This CDR3 is 17 amino acids long. Germline V gene sequence: CDR1 DFQATT, CDR2 SNEGSKA (reference sequence). Here the CDR3 reads CSARGQLLPGQPDGYSF. The CDR3 DNA follows: TGCAGTGCTAGAGGACAATTACTTCCGGGACAACCCGATGGCTACAGCTTC.

The V and J genes are TRBV7-2 and TRBJ1-1; D is ambiguous. V was clipped by 6 bases and J by 0 bases, with 14 bases between them. CDR1 SGHTA and CDR2 FQGNSA come from the germline V gene. CDR3 length: 15 amino acids. In DNA, the CDR3 is TGTGCCAGCAGATCAGGAGCCGCCGTGAACACTGAAGCTTTCTTT. The encoded protein is CASRSGAAVNTEAFF.

Turning to this clonotype: A much larger clone lies a single base off, so this may be a read error. The chain recombines TRBV20-1 with TRBJ1-5; 7 bases match TRBD1. V was clipped by 3 bases and J by 6 bases; unmatched bases: 8. CDR1 and CDR2 from the germline V gene are DFQATT and SNEGSKA (reference sequence). The CDR3 contains 14 residues. This CDR3 reads CSASSKGGGQPQHF. DNA for the CDR3: TGCAGTGCTAGCTCAAAAGGGGGCGGTCAGCCCCAGCATTTT.

The V gene is TRBV11-2, the J gene TRBJ2-7; the D call may be TRBD1 or TRBD2 (5 bases each). Germline-derived CDR1 and CDR2 are SGHAT and FQNNGV. The CDR3 has 14 residues. Written as DNA, the CDR3 is TGTACCAGCAGTTGGGACCGTGGAGGATACGAGCAGTACGTC. Its translation: CTSSWDRGGYEQYV.

Note on this clonotype: A far larger clone is one nucleotide away, so this likely arose from a read error. The chain uses TRBV20-1 and TRBJ1-1; tentatively, D is TRBD1 (5 bases). The length of the CDR3 is 11 residues. Trimming stripped 4 bases from V and 6 bases from J, with 9 bases between. CDR1 is DFQATT and CDR2 is SNEGSKA in the germline V gene (reference sequence). CDR3 in DNA: TGCAGTGCTATTGGGGACTCTGAAGCTTTCTTT. It encodes CSAIGDSEAFF.

In the case of this clonotype: The junction departs from the called germline gene at one end, perhaps through a read error. The chain recombines TRBV11-3 with TRBJ2-2, with 7 bases that match TRBD1. Per the germline V gene, CDR1 is SGHNT and CDR2 is YENEEA. This CDR3 region has 15 residues. CDR3 in amino acids: CASSFGTEKAGELFF. CDR3 coding DNA: TGTGCCAGTAGCTTCGGGACAGAGAAGGCCGGGGAGCTGTTTTTT.

Note on this clonotype: This likely comes from a read error, as the CDR3 has no conserved phenylalanine or tryptophan at its end. No DNA is shown, since the ends of the CDR3 on it are uncertain; the CDR3 is the one TCRdb lists. The rearrangement uses TRBV1 and TRBJ2-3; TRBD2 is the table's D call and was not checked against the DNA. TRBV1 is annotated as a pseudogene. The CDR3 numbers 19 amino acids, ends counted. The CDR3 here is CTSSRGRGLAEIPVDTQYL.

As regards this clonotype: This may arise from a read error, as a much more abundant clone is one base away. V and J are TRBV20-1 and TRBJ2-5; perhaps TRBD1 as D (7 bases). CDR3 length: 13 amino acids. In germline, CDR1 is DFQATT, CDR2 SNEGSKA (reference sequence). DNA for the CDR3: TGCAGTGCCCCCTGGCAGGGGGGAGAGGCCCAGTACTTC. Residues: CSAPWQGGEAQYF.

With regard to this clonotype: This clone may be a read error of a much larger clone one base away. The genes are TRBV6-1 and TRBJ1-3, with 9 bases aligning to TRBD1. The V gene's germline CDR1 is MNHNS and CDR2 SASEGT. The CDR3 loop spans 18 amino acids. The CDR3 nucleotides read TGTGTCAGCAGAGAGGGACAGGGAATGGGGCTGGCTGGAAACACCATATATTTT. This codes for CVSREGQGMGLAGNTIYF.

This clonotype showed up just once. This rearrangement joins TRBV20-1 to TRBJ1-1, with 8 bases matching TRBD1. Germline loops: CDR1 DFQATT, CDR2 SNEGSKA (reference sequence). This CDR3 region has 20 residues. V dropped 2 bases and J dropped 0; count of bases not matched to a gene: 20. The CDR3 sequence is CSARIVRDRKTNVMNTEAFF. Written as DNA, the CDR3 is TGCAGTGCTAGAATAGTTCGGGACAGGAAGACTAATGTGATGAACACTGAAGCTTTCTTT.

Comments on this clonotype: The junction differs from germline at one of its ends, possibly a read error. V and J are TRBV11-3 and TRBJ1-1; D is perhaps TRBD1 (5 bases). From germline, CDR1 is SGHNT and CDR2 YENEEA. CDR3 size: 12 residues. The CDR3 sequence is CASSLGGTESYF. The CDR3 region has the DNA TGTGCCAGCAGCTTAGGCGGGACTGAATCTTACTTT.

Turning to this clonotype: Likely a read error: the CDR3 ends without its conserved phenylalanine or tryptophan. The limits of the CDR3 on the DNA are not certain, so only TCRdb's listed CDR3 is given. The V call is TRBV29-1, the J call TRBJ2-3; no check of the table's D call, TRBD1, against the DNA was made. The CDR3 region is 15 residues in length, termini included. Germline CDR1 is SQVTM and CDR2 is ANQGSEA. CDR3 protein: CGVEVRDRGTDTQFI.

The chain carries TRBV11-1 and TRBJ2-1; no reliable D call. V shed 7 bases and J shed 7 bases, with 17 bases lying between them. The CDR3 totals 14 residues. Per germline, CDR1 SGHAT and CDR2 FQDESV (reference sequence). The CDR3 is CASNSPPSYNEQFF. The CDR3 DNA reads as TGTGCCAGCAACTCCCCCCCCAGTTATAATGAGCAGTTCTTC.

This clonotype was detected only a few times. V gene TRBV4-3 combines with J gene TRBJ1-2; no reliable D call. The CDR3 runs 14 residues. Trimming cost V 0 bases and J 6 bases, with 11 bases left between them. Germline CDR1 and CDR2: LGHNA and YSLEER. CDR3 sequence reads: CASSQDLGIDGYTF. DNA for the CDR3: TGCGCCAGCAGCCAAGATCTAGGAATTGATGGCTACACCTTC.

This clonotype showed up just a few times. In this CDR3 the conserved last residue, phenylalanine or tryptophan, is missing, so a read error is likely. The rearrangement links TRBV5-6 to TRBJ2-2; D is unclear. Germline CDR1 and CDR2: SGHDT and YYEEEE. V gave up 4 bases and J gave up 7 bases, with 11 bases separating them. This CDR3 region has 13 residues. CDR3 in DNA: TGTGCCAGCAGCGCTAGTGAAGTCGGGGAGCTGTTTATT. Translating gives CASSASEVGELFI.

In regard to this clonotype: A junction end diverges from the germline sequence, so it may reflect a read error. The chain uses TRBV11-3 and TRBJ2-5; 8 positions agree with TRBD1. Germline V CDR1 and CDR2: SGHNT, YENEEA. The CDR3 extends over 16 amino acids. The CDR3 nucleotides read TGTGCCAGCAGCGTCTCCGGGGCAGGGGGCTCAGAGTCCCAGTACTTC. Its translation is CASSVSGAGGSESQYF.

On this clonotype: The CDR3 does not end in the conserved phenylalanine or tryptophan, so this is likely a read error. V is TRBV11-3 and J is TRBJ2-7; the D gene is possibly TRBD2 (5 bases). The CDR3 has 14 residues. Germline V gene lookup returns CDR1 SGHNT and CDR2 YENEEA. The CDR3 region is CASSLDSGTYDQYL. The CDR3, as DNA: TGTGCCAGCAGCTTAGATTCGGGAACCTACGACCAGTACTTA.